The T cell receptor (beta chain) described here comes from a study of CD8 T cells in ankylosing spondylitis. Germline CDR1 and CDR2: KGHSH and LQKENI. The V and J ends lost 3 bases and 1 base respectively, with 10 bases between them. There are 15 residues in the CDR3. TCRdb reprocessed the 5' RACE reads with MiXCR, giving one entry per CDR3 protein. The data show 200,000 to 300,000 distinct CDR3 sequences, about 10% seen once. Points from the study as a whole: Significantly higher representation of disease-linked clones was reported for matched ankylosing spondylitis synovial fluid.

Points on this clonotype: The target antigen is unknown.

The TCR was taken from a male donor with ankylosing spondylitis or in good health (not recorded which). Sequencing used blood, either unsorted or a sorted T cell fraction (not recorded which). The chain joins TRBV18 to TRBJ1-3, with D unresolved. The CDR3 sequence: CASSPTEASGNTIYF. The DNA of the CDR3 is TGTGCCAGCTCACCTACGGAGGCATCTGGAAACACCATATATTTT.